Below, 20 T cell receptor beta chains from the same sample are listed, as sequenced in a study of blood T cells in healthy people across ages. The use of a sample-barcoded 5' primer and a J-beta primer mix characterized a second PCR of roughly 6 to 11 cycles. MiXCR, run by TCRdb on the 5' RACE reads, gives a single entry per CDR3 protein. The sample holds 270,000 or so distinct CDR3 sequences, roughly a quarter seen once. The specimen was blood. These TCRs come from a woman aged 70-85 years in good health.

Only a few counts were recorded for this clonotype. V usage is TRBV20-1 and J usage is TRBJ2-4, with 11 nucleotides matching TRBD2. V shed 5 bases and J 0 bases; nucleotides not matched to a gene: 6. The CDR3 is made up of 16 amino acids. Germline CDR1 and CDR2: DFQATT and SNEGSKA (reference sequence). CDR3 in amino acids: CSADGGLAGAKNIQYF. CDR3 nucleotide sequence: TGCAGTGCTGACGGAGGACTAGCGGGAGCCAAAAACATTCAGTACTTC.

This clonotype was found a few times. The chain uses TRBV3-1 and TRBJ1-2; perhaps TRBD1 as D (6 bases). V shed 1 base and J shed 7 bases, with 19 bases lying between them. The CDR3 length is 16 residues. Looked up from germline, CDR1 is LGHDT and CDR2 is YNNKEL (reference sequence). The DNA for the CDR3 is TGTGCCAGCAGCCAAGGGGCAACTTTGACAGGATCTGGCTACACCTTC. Translating gives CASSQGATLTGSGYTF.

This clonotype has at least ten counts. The chain couples TRBV3-1 to TRBJ2-2, with a tentative D call TRBD2 (6 bases). Germline CDR1 LGHDT, CDR2 YNNKEL (reference sequence). This CDR3 contains 15 residues. Trimming pared 5 bases from V and 2 bases from J, leaving 12 bases between. The CDR3 nucleotides read TGTGCCAGCAGCTTGACTAGATCAAACACCGGGGAGCTGTTTTTT. Its translation: CASSLTRSNTGELFF.

This clonotype was detected a few times. CDR3 in amino acids: CASSRKGRGGPNTDTQYF. CDR3 nucleotide sequence: TGTGCCAGCAGCCGTAAAGGGAGAGGGGGGCCGAACACAGATACGCAGTATTTT. V usage is TRBV5-8 and J usage is TRBJ2-3; D is tentatively TRBD1 or TRBD2 (6 bases each). The V gene lost 4 bases and the J gene lost 2 bases, with 23 bases spanning the gap. Germline CDR1 and CDR2: SGHTS and YDEGEE. This CDR3 is 18 amino acids long.

The chain links TRBV12-3 or TRBV12-4 to TRBJ2-6; D not certain. This CDR3 has 17 residues. V lost 7 bases to trimming and J lost 4 bases, with 20 bases between them. In DNA, the CDR3 is TGTGCCAGCACCCAGAATCCAGGATCAGCCGGGGCCAACGTCCTGACTTTC. This translates into CASTQNPGSAGANVLTF.

This clonotype was counted at least ten times. The chain links TRBV12-3 or TRBV12-4 to TRBJ2-7; D gene ambiguous. There are 12 residues in the CDR3. Between the trimmed V and J ends, which lost 3 bases and 9 bases, there was a span of 12 bases. The CDR3 DNA follows: TGTGCCAGCAGTTTTTCGTCCCCGGGGCAGTACTTC. The encoded protein is CASSFSSPGQYF.

This clonotype was found a few times. The chain carries TRBV28 and TRBJ2-3; D assignment may be TRBD1 or TRBD2 (6 bases each). Trimming took off 6 bases at V and 0 bases at J, with 22 bases between the two ends. CDR1 is MDHEN, CDR2 SYDVKM, per germline. CDR3 size: 18 residues. The CDR3 is CASRSSDHWGRSTDTQYF. CDR3 coding DNA: TGTGCCAGCAGATCTAGCGACCATTGGGGGCGAAGCACAGATACGCAGTATTTT.

The chain carries TRBV28 and TRBJ1-1, with 11 bases fitting TRBD1. Looked up from germline, CDR1 is MDHEN and CDR2 is SYDVKM. The CDR3 contains 14 residues. V lost 8 bases, J lost 4 bases, and 6 bases stayed unmatched. In DNA, the CDR3 is TGTGCCAGCGGGACAGGGGGAATAGGCACTGAAGCTTTCTTT. Translated: CASGTGGIGTEAFF.

This clonotype turned up a few times. The chain employs TRBV24-1 and TRBJ2-2; 8 bases line up with TRBD2. The J segment lost 7 bases and the V segment lost 7 bases, leaving 13 bases of the junction unmatched. Germline V gene sequence: CDR1 KGHDR, CDR2 SFDVKD. There are 16 residues in the CDR3. The CDR3 is CATSSAGDGDYGELFF. CDR3 DNA sequence: TGTGCCACCAGCTCAGCGGGAGATGGGGATTACGGGGAGCTGTTTTTT.

There are a few counts of this clonotype. V and J are TRBV21-1 and TRBJ1-1; TRBD1 is the table's D call, not checked against the DNA. TRBV21-1 is an annotated pseudogene. The CDR3 spans 17 residues. The CDR3 coding sequence is TGTGCCAGCAGAGTATCAGGGGGCCGGCCCCGAGGAACTGAAGCTTTCTTT. It translates to CASRVSGGRPRGTEAFF.

This clonotype was found a few times. The rearrangement links TRBV7-2 to TRBJ2-7; no firm D call. V gave up 3 bases and J gave up 4 bases, with 4 bases separating them. Germline CDR1 is SGHTA and CDR2 is FQGNSA. This CDR3 has 11 amino acids. The CDR3 protein is CASSLYYEQYF. CDR3 bases: TGTGCCAGCAGCTTGTATTACGAGCAGTACTTC.

This sequence joins TRBV10-3 and TRBJ2-1, with D possibly TRBD2 on 6 matching bases. V shed 10 bases and J shed 5 bases, with 12 bases lying between them. The CDR3 runs to 12 residues. The germline gives CDR1 ENHRY, CDR2 SYGVKD. CDR3 loop: CATLRGDNEQFF. The DNA of the CDR3 is TGTGCCACGCTGCGGGGAGACAATGAGCAGTTCTTC.

The V call is TRBV2, the J call TRBJ2-5; 11 nucleotides agree with TRBD2. Near its end, the DNA agrees better with TRBJ2-1, so the J call may be wrong. The V gene's germline CDR1 is SNHLY and CDR2 FYNNEI. The CDR3 consists of 14 residues. The CDR3 spells CASSSVAGGNEQFF. The CDR3 DNA follows: TGTGCCAGCAGTTCAGTAGCGGGAGGGAATGAGCAGTTCTTC.

This clonotype was counted between two and nine times. The chain employs TRBV6-1 and TRBJ2-5; 7 nucleotides match TRBD1. The last part of the DNA fits TRBJ2-7 better; the J call may be wrong. Germline V gives CDR1 MNHNS, CDR2 SASEGT. The CDR3 contains 15 residues. For the CDR3, the DNA is TGTGCCAGCAGTTTGGACAGGACTCGTCAGGACGAGCAGTACTTC. As protein: CASSLDRTRQDEQYF.

This clonotype was counted only a few times. This chain joins TRBV18 and TRBJ1-4; D unresolved. This CDR3 has 14 amino acids. Trimming stripped 6 bases from V and 6 bases from J, with 14 bases between. Germline lookup yields CDR1 KGHSH and CDR2 LQKENI. CDR3 amino acids: CASSQRLDDEKLFF. Here the CDR3 DNA reads TGTGCCAGCTCCCAGCGTTTGGACGATGAAAAACTGTTTTTT.

This clonotype was picked up many times. V is TRBV6-1 and J is TRBJ2-1; TRBD2 matches at 7 bases. The CDR3 runs 13 residues. V lost 8 bases to trimming and J lost 8 bases; unmatched junction nucleotides: 9. CDR1 MNHNS and CDR2 SASEGT come from the germline V gene. Here the CDR3 DNA reads TGTGCCAGCGGGGCTAGCGGTATACATGAGCAGTTCTTC. Amino acids: CASGASGIHEQFF.

The J gene is TRBJ2-7, the V gene TRBV25-1; no firm D call. The CDR3 has 11 residues. CDR1 MGHDK and CDR2 SYGVNS come from the germline V gene. Trimming took 6 bases from V and 3 from J, leaving 6 bases between them. The CDR3 nucleotides read TGTGCCAGCAGGGCAAGCTACGAGCAGTACTTC. This encodes CASRASYEQYF.

This clonotype was picked up a small number of times. The genes are TRBV5-1 and TRBJ2-5; 8 bases are shared with TRBD1. The J call is doubtful: the DNA matches TRBJ2-7 better. The CDR3 has 13 amino acids. CDR1 and CDR2 (germline): SGHRS, YFSETQ. The CDR3 nucleotides read TGCGCCAGCAGACGGACAGGGCAGGTCGAGCAGTACTTC. Protein: CASRRTGQVEQYF.

This clonotype has a handful of counts. This chain uses TRBV14 with TRBJ2-2; tentative D call: TRBD1 (6 bases). CDR1 and CDR2 (germline): SGHDN, FVKESK. Trimming left V 4 bases short and J 7 bases short, with 16 bases between. The CDR3 totals 15 residues. CDR3 in amino acids: CASSLHRDLRGELFF. In DNA, the CDR3 is TGTGCCAGCAGCCTACACAGGGATCTCCGCGGGGAGCTGTTTTTT.

The genes are TRBV20-1 and TRBJ2-5; TRBD2 might be the D (5 bases). V was pared by 3 bases and J by 6 bases, with 14 bases between. CDR1 is DFQATT, CDR2 SNEGSKA, per germline (reference sequence). CDR3 length equals 13 residues. CDR3 DNA: TGCAGTGCTAGCCCCGGACTGGATCAGACCCAGTACTTC. This encodes CSASPGLDQTQYF.